These 17 T cell receptor beta chains came from one sample sequenced in a study of T-cell reconstitution after alpha-beta-depleted transplantation in children. The TCRbeta library was prepared with unique molecular identifiers. TCRdb called the PCR reads again in MiXCR, with one record for every CDR3 protein. Here the sample spans about 870,000 distinct CDR3 sequences, around 17% being singletons. The input for sequencing was PBMCs, mostly from graft donor cells, taken 360 days after TCRalphabeta/CD19-depleted stem cell transplant. The receptors derive from a male patient younger than 18 who had a stem cell transplant for acute lymphoblastic leukemia, so the T cells may come from the graft donor.

The chain recombines TRBV12-3 or TRBV12-4 with TRBJ1-2, with 7 nucleotides matching TRBD1. The CDR3 runs to 15 residues. Trimming removed 5 bases from V and 5 bases from J; junction bases left unmatched: 11. The CDR3 region has the DNA TGTGCCAGCAGTCCCGGACAGGTCTTGTGGTATGGCTACACCTTC. Protein sequence: CASSPGQVLWYGYTF.

This clonotype showed up just a few times. The chain has TRBV10-3 and TRBJ2-3; 10 bases map to TRBD2. Unmatched junction bases numbered 7, after V lost 2 bases and J lost 2 bases. CDR3 length equals 17 residues. Germline CDR1 reads ENHRY; CDR2 reads SYGVKD. Here the CDR3 DNA reads TGTGCCATCAGTGAGGCTAGCGGGAGTGTGGTCACAGATACGCAGTATTTT. Protein product: CAISEASGSVVTDTQYF.

This clonotype was seen ten or more times. The gene calls are TRBV10-3 and TRBJ1-1; D gene ambiguous. Germline lookup yields CDR1 ENHRY and CDR2 SYGVKD. This CDR3 contains 12 residues. V dropped 3 bases and J dropped 5 bases, with 7 bases sitting between them. In DNA, the CDR3 is TGTGCCATCAGTGAAACAGCGACTGAAGCTTTCTTT. Translating gives CAISETATEAFF.

This clonotype was detected many times. CDR3 DNA sequence: TGTGCCAGCAGCTTCCGGACGAACACTGAAGCTTTCTTT. It translates to CASSFRTNTEAFF. This rearrangement joins TRBV7-3 to TRBJ1-1; no clear D. Germline CDR1 is SGHTA and CDR2 is FQGTGA. Trimming removed 3 bases from V and 1 base from J, with 6 bases in between. This CDR3 has 13 residues.

This clonotype was seen more than once but under ten times. The V and J genes are TRBV11-2 and TRBJ2-3; the D gene is possibly TRBD2 (6 bases). Trimming removed 5 bases at V and 6 bases at J, with 27 bases between. The CDR3 loop spans 18 amino acids. Germline lookup yields CDR1 SGHAT and CDR2 FQNNGV. The CDR3 DNA reads as TGTGCCAGCAGCCCCCGTGACATAGCCGGGAGTCCCGGGGATACGCAGTATTTT. The encoded protein is CASSPRDIAGSPGDTQYF.

This clonotype was counted many times. The rearrangement links TRBV10-3 to TRBJ2-7; D not certain. The CDR3 is 12 amino acids. CDR1 is ENHRY, CDR2 SYGVKD, per germline. The ends were cut back, 2 bases at V and 1 base at J, with 3 bases in the middle. In nucleotides, the CDR3 is TGTGCCATCAGTGAGGGGTCCTACGAGCAGTACTTC. The encoded protein is CAISEGSYEQYF.

The chain couples TRBV7-9 to TRBJ2-3; D is tentatively TRBD1 or TRBD2 (5 bases each). This CDR3 is built from 15 residues. V gave up 1 base and J gave up 0 bases, with 8 bases separating them. The V gene's germline CDR1 is SEHNR and CDR2 FQNEAQ (reference sequence). The CDR3 region has the DNA TGTGCCAGCAGCTTAGTGGGGGACAGCACAGATACGCAGTATTTT. Translating gives CASSLVGDSTDTQYF.

This clonotype has a handful of counts. The chain uses TRBV3-1 and TRBJ2-1, with TRBD2 matching 14 bases. The germline V gene has CDR1 LGHDT and CDR2 YNNKEL (reference sequence). This CDR3 has 17 residues. Trimming at V came to 1 base and at J to 6 bases, leaving 5 bases not matched to a gene. The CDR3 DNA reads as TGTGCCAGCAGCCAAGTAGCCGGGACTAGCGGGAGCAATGAGCAGTTCTTC. It is translated as CASSQVAGTSGSNEQFF.

In this sample, this clonotype turned up a few times. The chain uses TRBV7-9 and TRBJ1-1; D remains ambiguous. V lost 6 bases to trimming and J lost 1 base, with 12 bases between them. The CDR3 extends over 14 amino acids. Germline loops: CDR1 SEHNR, CDR2 FQNEAQ (reference sequence). The CDR3 reads CASRTNPGNTEAFF. The CDR3 nucleotides are TGTGCCAGCAGAACAAACCCGGGGAACACTGAAGCTTTCTTT.

The chain is built from TRBV4-1 and TRBJ2-5; TRBD2 is a possible D gene (6 bases). Per germline, CDR1 MGHRA and CDR2 YSYEKL. The ends were cut back, 1 base at V and 2 bases at J, with 11 bases in the middle. The CDR3 sequence is 15 residues long. CDR3 sequence: CASSQGRAGQETQYF. The CDR3 coding sequence is TGCGCCAGCAGCCAAGGAAGGGCGGGACAAGAGACCCAGTACTTC.

The rearrangement uses TRBV18 and TRBJ2-4; TRBD2 matches at 8 bases. The CDR3 runs to 16 residues. V shed 1 base, J shed 0 bases, and the junction held 2 bases outside the gene matches. The germline gives CDR1 KGHSH, CDR2 LQKENI. The CDR3 loop reads CASSPRLALAKNIQYF. CDR3 coding DNA: TGTGCCAGCTCACCACGACTAGCGCTAGCCAAAAACATTCAGTACTTC. Complete variable domain (other parts from reference TRBV18 and TRBJ2-4): NAGVMQNPRHLVRRRGQEARLRCSPMKGHSHVYWYRQLPEEGLKFMVYLQKENIIDESGMPKERFSAEFPKEGPSILRIQQVVRGDSAAYFCASSPRLALAKNIQYFGAGTRLSVL.

The V gene is TRBV7-2, the J gene TRBJ2-2; TRBD2 matches at 8 bases. With 4 bases clipped from V and 4 bases from J, the junction kept 8 bases outside the gene matches. Germline CDR1 is SGHTA and CDR2 is FQGNSA. The CDR3 is 16 residues long. The CDR3 nucleotides are TGTGCCAGCAGCTATATAGCGGGAATGGGCACCGGGGAGCTGTTTTTT. It translates to CASSYIAGMGTGELFF.

This clonotype was picked up a small number of times. The J gene is TRBJ2-5, the V gene TRBV11-2; no definite D call. Trimming took off 0 bases at V and 5 bases at J, with 16 bases between the two ends. From germline, CDR1 is SGHAT and CDR2 FQNNGV. The CDR3 extends over 16 amino acids. The CDR3 DNA reads as TGTGCCAGCAGCTTAGATCATTGGGCTCTGGGGGAGACCCAGTACTTC. It yields the protein CASSLDHWALGETQYF.

This chain connects TRBV5-1 to TRBJ2-1, with 11 positions matching TRBD2. V shed 1 base, J shed 1 base, and the junction held 4 bases outside the gene matches. The germline V gene encodes CDR1 SGHRS and CDR2 YFSETQ. CDR3 length equals 17 residues. The CDR3 region is CASSLFIAGGSYNEQFF. Here the CDR3 DNA reads TGCGCCAGCAGCTTGTTCATAGCGGGAGGGTCCTACAATGAGCAGTTCTTC.

This clonotype was observed at least ten times. The chain recombines TRBV12-3 or TRBV12-4 with TRBJ2-5, with 8 bases aligning to TRBD2. The CDR3 has 15 residues. V dropped 4 bases and J dropped 3; count of bases not matched to a gene: 7. The CDR3 bases are TGTGCCAGCAGTTGGGGACTAGTCAGGGAAGAGACCCAGTACTTC. It translates to CASSWGLVREETQYF.

In this sample, this clonotype turned up many times. V is TRBV25-1 and J is TRBJ1-1; the match to TRBD1 covers 8 bases. Germline V gives CDR1 MGHDK, CDR2 SYGVNS. The CDR3 spans 14 residues. The V and J ends lost 5 bases and 4 bases, in that order; junction bases with no gene match: 6. The CDR3 sequence: CASSPQGAGTEAFF. The CDR3 DNA reads as TGTGCCAGCAGTCCTCAGGGGGCTGGCACTGAAGCTTTCTTT. Supplemented by reference TRBV25-1 and TRBJ1-1, the full variable domain reads EADIYQTPRYLVIGTGKKITLECSQTMGHDKMYWYQQDPGMELHLIHYSYGVNSTEKGDLSSESTVSRIRTEHFPLTLESARPSHTSQYLCASSPQGAGTEAFFGQGTRLTVV.

The chain uses TRBV7-2 and TRBJ2-7; 14 nucleotides agree with TRBD2. The J segment lost 5 bases and the V segment lost 5 bases, leaving 11 bases of the junction unmatched. Germline V gene sequence: CDR1 SGHTA, CDR2 FQGNSA. This CDR3 has 17 amino acids. The CDR3 sequence: CASSLGLAGAPGDEQYF. CDR3 nucleotides: TGTGCCAGCAGCCTGGGACTAGCGGGAGCCCCGGGGGACGAGCAGTACTTC.